This T cell receptor (beta chain) was found in a study of T cells in Graves' hyperthyroidism and ophthalmopathy. Study in general: The initial diagnosis was the point when peripheral blood was collected, ahead of any treatment.

CDR3 length: 14 residues. V was trimmed by 6 bases and J by 4 bases, leaving 15 bases between them. Amplified TCR beta CDR3 regions came from RNA transcripts. TCR CDR3 underwent first-round RT-PCR with the HTBI primer set. Each CDR3 protein is one row after TCRdb ran MiXCR on the multiplex PCR reads. The table includes 300,000 to 450,000 distinct CDR3 sequences, 20% to 25% detected once. This clonotype was detected many times. What was sequenced was blood. The chain combines TRBV12-3 or TRBV12-4 with TRBJ1-1; perhaps TRBD1 as D (5 bases). The clonotype originates from a man aged 45 to 65 with Graves' hyperthyroidism. As DNA, the CDR3 is TGTGCCAGCAGAGAACTCTCCGGGGCCACTGAAGCTTTCTTT. It yields the protein CASRELSGATEAFF.